Sequencing of this TCR beta chain was carried out in a study of shared clonotypes between healthy human individuals. On the study more broadly: A couple of women and a few men aged 18 to 49 served as donors. Regarding the study as a whole: Blood was the sole source, and tissue repertoires probably differ. Memory subsets generally showed smaller estimated richness than naive subsets did.

This clone was counted a few times. What it binds is unknown. CDR1 MDHEN and CDR2 SYDVKM come from the germline V gene. V lost 5 bases and J lost 4, with 11 bases in between. The length of the CDR3 is 13 residues. Researchers partitioned CD4+ cells into CD45RA+ naive and CD45RA-negative memory subsets. Data came from immunoSEQ multiplex PCR; TCRdb stores just in-frame clones and leaves some out. The table has about 2.3 million clones, approximately 95% seen once. This receptor was taken from a man between 18 and 29 years old in good health. Some clones in this sample may be carry-over from other donors' samples. Specimen: naive CD4+ T cells from PBMCs. Specified subset: CD45RA+ positively selected. The chain couples TRBV28 to TRBJ1-1; no firm D call. CDR3 region: CASSLSRPTEAFF. The CDR3 DNA reads as TGTGCCAGCAGTCTCTCAAGGCCCACTGAAGCTTTCTTT.